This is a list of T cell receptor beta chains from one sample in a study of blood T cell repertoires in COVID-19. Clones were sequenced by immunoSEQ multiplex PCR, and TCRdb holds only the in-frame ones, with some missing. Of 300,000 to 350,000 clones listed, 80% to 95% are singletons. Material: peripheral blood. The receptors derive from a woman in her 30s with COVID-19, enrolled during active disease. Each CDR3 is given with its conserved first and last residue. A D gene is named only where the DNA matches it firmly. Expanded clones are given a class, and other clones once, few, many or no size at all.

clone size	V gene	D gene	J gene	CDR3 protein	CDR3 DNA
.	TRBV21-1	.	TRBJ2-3	CASNPGGELGSTDTQYF	TGTGCCAGCAACCCCGGGGGGGAGCTGGGGAGCACAGATACGCAGTATTTT
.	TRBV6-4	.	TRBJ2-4	CASSDFVGGIQYF	TGTGCCAGCAGTGATTTCGTCGGGGGCATTCAGTACTTC
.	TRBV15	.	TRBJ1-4	CATSSFGQTRTNEKLFF	TGTGCCACCAGCAGTTTCGGACAGACCCGAACTAATGAAAAACTGTTTTTT
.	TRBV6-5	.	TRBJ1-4	CASGRSRGEKLFF	TGTGCCAGCGGGCGGAGTAGGGGTGAAAAACTGTTTTTT
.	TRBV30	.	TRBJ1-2	CAWSAGRAPSNYGYTF	TGTGCCTGGAGTGCCGGCAGGGCACCCTCTAACTATGGCTACACCTTC
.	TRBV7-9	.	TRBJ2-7	CASRIAGPSYEQYF	TGTGCCAGCAGGATCGCGGGACCCAGCTACGAGCAGTACTTC
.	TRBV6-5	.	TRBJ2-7	CASRRHTNYEQYF	TGTGCCAGCAGAAGGCATACTAACTACGAGCAGTACTTC
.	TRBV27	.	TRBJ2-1	CASSLGGTSQFF	TGTGCCAGCAGTTTGGGTGGTACTAGCCAGTTCTTC
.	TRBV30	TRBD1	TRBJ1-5	CACTQGGLNQPQHF	TGTGCCTGCACACAGGGGGGTCTCAATCAGCCCCAGCATTTT
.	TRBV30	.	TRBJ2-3	CASRTDSTDTQYF	TGTGCCTCCCGGACAGACAGCACAGATACGCAGTATTTT
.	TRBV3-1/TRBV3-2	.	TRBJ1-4	CASSPPGFNEKLFF	TGTGCCAGCAGCCCCCCAGGGTTTAATGAAAAACTGTTTTTT
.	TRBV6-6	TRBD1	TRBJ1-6	CASSYSGQGFSPLHF	TGTGCCAGCAGTTACTCGGGACAGGGTTTCTCACCCCTCCACTTT
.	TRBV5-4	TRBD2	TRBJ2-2	CASSTRRSGANTGELFF	TGTGCCAGCAGCACCCGCCGTAGCGGGGCGAACACCGGGGAGCTGTTTTTT
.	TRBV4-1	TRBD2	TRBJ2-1	CASSQGSSGLAGMSNEQFF	TGCGCCAGCAGCCAAGGTTCCTCGGGACTAGCGGGAATGAGCAATGAGCAGTTCTTC
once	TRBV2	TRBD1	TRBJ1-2	CASSEGRGQGGYTF	TGTGCCAGCAGTGAAGGGAGGGGACAGGGTGGCTACACCTTC
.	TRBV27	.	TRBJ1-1	CASSLGRNTEAFF	TGTGCCAGCAGTTTGGGGAGGAACACTGAAGCTTTCTTT
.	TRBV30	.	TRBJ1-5	CAWSEPGNQPQHF	TGTGCCTGGAGTGAACCGGGCAATCAGCCCCAGCATTTT
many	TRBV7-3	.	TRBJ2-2	CASSSTVGGRELFF	TGTGCCAGCAGCTCTACCGTGGGAGGTCGGGAGCTGTTTTTT
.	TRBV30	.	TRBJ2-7	CAWNPGGYEQYF	TGTGCCTGGAATCCTGGCGGCTACGAGCAGTACTTC
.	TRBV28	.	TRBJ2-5	CASSYQGGGETQYF	TGTGCCAGCAGTTATCAGGGAGGAGGAGAGACCCAGTACTTC
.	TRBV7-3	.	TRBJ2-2	CASSPGLGTGELFF	TGTGCCAGCAGCCCGGGACTGGGCACCGGGGAGCTGTTTTTT
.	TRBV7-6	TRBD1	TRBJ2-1	CASSSGQGYNEQFF	TGTGCCAGCAGCTCGGGACAGGGCTACAATGAGCAGTTCTTC
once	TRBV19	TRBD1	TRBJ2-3	CASSRDRDTDTQYF	TGTGCCAGTAGCAGGGACAGGGACACAGATACGCAGTATTTT
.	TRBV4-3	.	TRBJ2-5	CASSQDLTAPETQYF	TGCGCCAGCAGCCAAGATCTAACTGCCCCCGAGACCCAGTACTTC
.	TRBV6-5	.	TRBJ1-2	CASSSLSVVNYGYTF	TGTGCCAGCAGTTCTTTGAGCGTAGTTAACTATGGCTACACCTTC
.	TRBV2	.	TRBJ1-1	CASSETGLNTEAFF	TGTGCCAGCAGTGAAACGGGTCTGAACACTGAAGCTTTCTTT
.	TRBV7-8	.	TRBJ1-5	CASSPGAQPQHF	TGTGCCAGCAGCCCAGGGGCGCAGCCCCAGCATTTT
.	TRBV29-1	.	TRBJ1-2	CSVDMLDYGYTF	TGCAGCGTTGATATGTTAGACTATGGCTACACCTTC
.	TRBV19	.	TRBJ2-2	CASTPPWGANTGELFF	TGTGCCAGTACCCCCCCGTGGGGGGCGAACACCGGGGAGCTGTTTTTT
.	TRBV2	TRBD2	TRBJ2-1	CASSQLAGGVFF	TGTGCCAGCAGTCAACTAGCGGGAGGGGTGTTCTTC
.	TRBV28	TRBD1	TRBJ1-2	CASSPPGTGRYYGYTF	TGTGCCAGCAGCCCACCCGGGACAGGGCGATACTATGGCTACACCTTC
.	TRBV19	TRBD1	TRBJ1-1	CASSIRGPAEAFF	TGTGCCAGTAGTATAAGGGGGCCCGCTGAAGCTTTCTTT
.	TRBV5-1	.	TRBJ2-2	CASSLGFRGKNTGELFF	TGCGCCAGCAGCTTGGGCTTCAGGGGAAAGAACACCGGGGAGCTGTTTTTT
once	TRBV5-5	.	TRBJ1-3	CASSDSPSSGNTIYF	TGTGCCAGCAGCGACTCTCCAAGCTCTGGAAACACCATATATTTT
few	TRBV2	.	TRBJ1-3	CASSDRLSGNTIYF	TGTGCCAGCAGTGACAGGCTCTCTGGAAACACCATATATTTT
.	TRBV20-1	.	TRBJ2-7	CSATGVGEQYF	TGCAGTGCTACAGGGGTCGGCGAGCAGTACTTC
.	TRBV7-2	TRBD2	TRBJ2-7	CASSFRLAGDYEQYF	TGTGCCAGCAGCTTTAGACTAGCGGGAGACTACGAGCAGTACTTC
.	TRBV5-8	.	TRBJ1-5	CASSLRSDLTGRQPQHF	TGTGCCAGCAGCTTAAGATCGGACCTGACAGGACGTCAGCCCCAGCATTTT
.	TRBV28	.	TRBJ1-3	CASGIRGSGNTIYF	TGTGCCAGCGGTATACGCGGTTCTGGAAACACCATATATTTT
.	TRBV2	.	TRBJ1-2	CASSPHREGYTF	TGTGCCAGCAGTCCGCACAGGGAGGGCTACACCTTC
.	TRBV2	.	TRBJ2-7	CASSVPSSYEQYF	TGTGCCAGCAGTGTTCCTAGCTCCTACGAGCAGTACTTC
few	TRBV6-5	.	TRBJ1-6	CASSYTDSPLHF	TGTGCCAGCAGTTATACGGATTCACCCCTCCACTTT
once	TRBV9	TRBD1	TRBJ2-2	CASSVGDRDTGELFF	TGTGCCAGCAGCGTAGGGGACAGGGACACCGGGGAGCTGTTTTTT
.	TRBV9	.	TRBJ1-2	CASSVHYRPNYGYTF	TGTGCCAGCAGCGTACATTACAGGCCTAACTATGGCTACACCTTC
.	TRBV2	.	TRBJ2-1	CASMWEPSYNEQFF	TGTGCCAGCATGTGGGAGCCCTCCTACAATGAGCAGTTCTTC
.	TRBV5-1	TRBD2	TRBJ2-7	CASSGTSGIGVRDEQYF	TGCGCCAGCAGCGGGACTAGCGGGATAGGAGTTCGCGACGAGCAGTACTTC
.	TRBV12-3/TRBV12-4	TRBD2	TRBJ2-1	CASTQGLAGVRFF	TGTGCCAGCACCCAAGGACTAGCGGGAGTACGGTTCTTC
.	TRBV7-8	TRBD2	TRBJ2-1	CASSFPGLAPEQFF	TGTGCCAGCAGCTTCCCGGGACTAGCGCCTGAGCAGTTCTTC
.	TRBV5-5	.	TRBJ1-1	CASSSRTEATEAFF	TGTGCCAGCAGCTCGAGGACGGAGGCCACTGAAGCTTTCTTT
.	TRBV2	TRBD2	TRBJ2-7	CASSEARASGLSYEQYF	TGTGCCAGCAGTGAAGCGCGGGCTAGCGGGCTCTCCTACGAGCAGTACTTC
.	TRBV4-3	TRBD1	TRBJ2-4	CASSQEQGAPGNIQYF	TGCGCCAGCAGCCAAGAACAGGGGGCCCCGGGAAACATTCAGTACTTC